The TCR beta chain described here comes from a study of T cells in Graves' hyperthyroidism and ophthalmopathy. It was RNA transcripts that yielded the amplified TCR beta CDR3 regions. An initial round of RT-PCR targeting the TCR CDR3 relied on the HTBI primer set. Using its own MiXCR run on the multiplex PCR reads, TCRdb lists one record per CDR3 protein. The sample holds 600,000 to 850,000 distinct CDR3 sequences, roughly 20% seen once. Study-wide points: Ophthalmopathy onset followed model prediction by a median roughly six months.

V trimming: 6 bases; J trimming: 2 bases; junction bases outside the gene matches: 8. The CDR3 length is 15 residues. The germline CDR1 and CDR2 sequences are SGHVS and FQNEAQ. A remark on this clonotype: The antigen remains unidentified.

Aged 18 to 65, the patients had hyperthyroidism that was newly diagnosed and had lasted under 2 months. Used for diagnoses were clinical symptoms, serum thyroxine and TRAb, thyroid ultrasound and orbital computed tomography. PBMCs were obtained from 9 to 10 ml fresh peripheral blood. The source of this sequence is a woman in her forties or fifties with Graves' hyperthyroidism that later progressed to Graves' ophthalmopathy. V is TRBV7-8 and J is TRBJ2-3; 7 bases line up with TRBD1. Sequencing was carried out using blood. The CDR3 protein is CASRTGQRFTDTQYF. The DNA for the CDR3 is TGTGCCAGCAGGACGGGACAGCGATTCACAGATACGCAGTATTTT.